The 16 T cell receptor beta chains presented below share a single source sample, sequenced in a study of cytomegalovirus exposure and HLA in healthy donors. The PCR contained 60 Vbeta and 13 Jbeta primers. Data came from immunoSEQ multiplex PCR; TCRdb stores just in-frame clones and leaves some out. The sample has 130,000 or so clones, 65% to 90% seen once. Source material: PBMCs. These receptors were collected from a woman aged 40 to 50 in good health and CMV-seronegative.

This CDR3 reads CASSALSGRHNEQFF. CDR3 nucleotides: TGTGCCAGCAGCGCCCTTAGCGGGCGCCACAATGAGCAGTTCTTC. V is TRBV11-2 and J is TRBJ2-1, with 7 bases matching TRBD2. The CDR3 is made up of 15 amino acids. CDR1 and CDR2 from the germline V gene are SGHAT and FQNNGV. V lost 5 bases to trimming and J lost 5 bases; unmatched junction nucleotides: 9.

The chain recombines TRBV2 with TRBJ2-5, with a weak D call TRBD2 (6 bases). The J call may be faulty, since TRBJ2-7 better matches the DNA end. The CDR3 loop spans 16 amino acids. Germline V gene data show CDR1 as SNHLY and CDR2 as FYNNEI. In DNA, the CDR3 is TGTGCCAGCAATGGTTCTCGGGGACTCCTAACCTACGAGCAGTACTTC. It translates to CASNGSRGLLTYEQYF.

This CDR3 reads CASSQGRQGSNTEAFF. The CDR3 nucleotides are TGTGCCAGCAGCCAAGGCCGACAGGGAAGTAACACTGAAGCTTTCTTT. The rearrangement joins TRBV4-2 to TRBJ1-1; TRBD1 matches at 7 bases. Per the germline V gene, CDR1 is LGHNA and CDR2 is YNFKEQ. With V trimmed by 1 base and J by 2 bases, 7 bases remained unmatched. The CDR3 extends over 16 amino acids.

In the case of this clone: The same CDR3 is also encoded by other DNA sequences in this sample. The rearrangement joins TRBV18 to TRBJ1-2; D is ambiguous. The CDR3 covers 15 residues. CDR1 KGHSH and CDR2 LQKENI come from the germline V gene. Trimming removed 0 bases from V and 0 bases from J, with 8 bases in between. The chain's CDR3 is CASSPPGQTNYGYTF. CDR3 nucleotides: TGTGCCAGCTCACCACCTGGGCAGACTAACTATGGCTACACCTTC.

The CDR3 reads CASSIGTVDTEAFF. CDR3 DNA: TGTGCCAGCAGTATCGGGACAGTAGACACTGAAGCTTTCTTT. The chain couples TRBV28 to TRBJ1-1, with 7 bases fitting TRBD1. The ends lost 5 bases at V and 3 bases at J; junction bases unmatched: 6. CDR1 is MDHEN and CDR2 is SYDVKM in the germline V gene. The length of the CDR3 is 14 residues.

The chain joins TRBV6-5 to TRBJ2-5, with 10 nucleotides matching TRBD2. Gene TRBJ2-7 matches the end of the DNA better, so the J call may be wrong. Germline V gene lookup returns CDR1 MNHEY and CDR2 SVGAGI. This CDR3 comprises 14 residues. CDR3 residues: CATSLAGGDAEQYF. CDR3 bases: TGTGCCACCTCTTTAGCGGGGGGTGACGCCGAGCAGTACTTC.

This rearrangement joins TRBV6-1 to TRBJ1-5; TRBD1 is a possible D gene (5 bases). V lost 0 bases and J lost 0, with 9 bases in between. The CDR3 sequence is 16 residues long. Germline CDR1 is MNHNS and CDR2 is SASEGT. The CDR3 region has the DNA TGTGCCAGCAGTGAAGCAGGGGAATTTAGCAATCAGCCCCAGCATTTT. Encoded protein: CASSEAGEFSNQPQHF.

The chain carries TRBV18 and TRBJ1-2; D unclear. Germline CDR1 and CDR2: KGHSH and LQKENI. Trimming took 3 bases from V and 0 from J, leaving 14 bases between them. The CDR3 runs 16 residues. This chain's CDR3 is CASSPPETGANYGYTF. The CDR3 DNA is TGTGCCAGCTCACCTCCAGAAACCGGGGCTAACTATGGCTACACCTTC.

This clone occurred once. The gene calls are TRBV9 and TRBJ2-5, with 7 positions matching TRBD1. V shed 4 bases and J 5 bases; nucleotides not matched to a gene: 5. The CDR3 runs to 13 residues. Germline-derived CDR1 and CDR2 are SGDLS and YYNGEE. The CDR3 is CASSRDRVETQYF. Written as DNA, the CDR3 is TGTGCCAGCAGCCGAGACAGGGTGGAGACCCAGTACTTC.

The chain employs TRBV28 and TRBJ2-7; D may be TRBD2 (6 bases). The CDR3 spans 17 residues. V was pared by 4 bases and J by 0 bases, with 19 bases between. Looked up from germline, CDR1 is MDHEN and CDR2 is SYDVKM. CDR3 sequence reads: CASSSHGSGFSSYEQYF. The CDR3 DNA follows: TGTGCCAGCAGTTCCCACGGTAGCGGTTTTAGCTCCTACGAGCAGTACTTC.

The chain is built from TRBV15 and TRBJ2-1, with TRBD2 matching 7 bases. CDR1 and CDR2 (germline): LNHNV, YYDKDF (reference sequence). The V gene end was trimmed by 0 bases and the J gene end by 2 bases; junction bases not matched to a gene: 4. This CDR3 is built from 16 residues. The CDR3 region has the DNA TGTGCCACCAGCAGAGATCGACTAGCCCCCTACAATGAGCAGTTCTTC. This codes for CATSRDRLAPYNEQFF.

This chain links TRBV5-1 with TRBJ2-7; TRBD2 matches 9 bases. The CDR3 runs 15 residues. Germline values: CDR1 SGHRS, CDR2 YFSETQ. Trimming removed 3 bases from V and 4 bases from J; junction bases left unmatched: 8. The CDR3 sequence: CASSWMSGGLYEQYF. The DNA of the CDR3 is TGCGCCAGCAGCTGGATGAGCGGGGGGCTATACGAGCAGTACTTC.

The chain uses TRBV18 and TRBJ2-5; 8 bases are a match to TRBD1. The CDR3 is made up of 15 amino acids. CDR1 is KGHSH, CDR2 LQKENI, per germline. J was trimmed by 1 base and V by 2 bases; bases with no gene match: 3. The CDR3: CASSPNTGGQETQYF. The CDR3 DNA sequence: TGTGCCAGCTCACCAAATACAGGGGGCCAAGAGACCCAGTACTTC.

This clone was seen more than once but under ten times. The chain employs TRBV18 and TRBJ2-7; 7 nucleotides align to TRBD1. Trimming took 2 bases from V and 5 from J; bases not matched to a gene: 12. Germline-derived CDR1 and CDR2 are KGHSH and LQKENI. The CDR3 is 16 amino acids. In nucleotides, the CDR3 is TGTGCCAGCTCACCAACGGTCGACAGGGTCAGGGACGAGCAGTACTTC. Encoded protein: CASSPTVDRVRDEQYF.

The CDR3 DNA follows: TGCGCCAGCAGCCCTTACTGCAGGGGGCTGGGCACTGAAGCTTTCTTT. It yields the protein CASSPYCRGLGTEAFF. V is TRBV5-1 and J is TRBJ1-1, with 8 positions matching TRBD1. The V and J ends lost 4 bases and 4 bases, in that order; junction bases with no gene match: 12. CDR1 is SGHRS, CDR2 YFSETQ, per germline. This CDR3 comprises 16 residues.

There are a few counts of this clone. V is TRBV11-3 and J is TRBJ2-2; TRBD2 matches at 8 bases. Germline V gene lookup returns CDR1 SGHNT and CDR2 YENEEA. V shed 2 bases, J shed 0 bases, and the junction held 2 bases outside the gene matches. The CDR3 spans 16 residues. The CDR3 loop reads CASSLIGGANTGELFF. CDR3 DNA sequence: TGTGCCAGCAGCTTAATCGGGGGGGCGAACACCGGGGAGCTGTTTTTT. The variable domain in full, completed from reference TRBV11-3 and TRBJ2-2, reads EAGVVQSPRYKIIEKKQPVAFWCNPISGHNTLYWYLQNLGQGPELLIRYENEEAVDDSQLPKDRFSAERLKGVDSTLKIQPAELGDSAVYLCASSLIGGANTGELFFGEGSRLTVL.